This is a list of T cell receptor beta chains from one sample in a study of blood T cell repertoires in COVID-19. The assay was immunoSEQ multiplex PCR, and TCRdb's table has in-frame clones only and misses some. The sample yields roughly 150,000 clones, about 86% seen once. Sequences were obtained from peripheral blood. The receptors derive from an elderly woman with acute or convalescent COVID-19. Both conserved end residues are part of each CDR3. D genes are given only for firm matches. Clone size is given for some rows only: seen once, a few or many times, or a class if the clone is expanded.

>TRBV15|TRBJ1-2|-|-
TGTGCCACCAGCAGAGGTGAGGGCAACTATGGCTACACCTTC
CATSRGEGNYGYTF
>TRBV6-5|TRBJ2-3|-|-
TGTGCCAGCAGTTACTCTGGAGGGGGGGGAATGCAGTATTTT
CASSYSGGGGMQYF
>TRBV7-8|TRBJ1-1|-|TRBD1
TGTGCCAGCAGCAGAACAGGGGACAGTGAAGCTTTCTTT
CASSRTGDSEAFF
>TRBV7-9|TRBJ1-2|once|TRBD1
TGTGCCAGCAGCCCAAGGGACAGGATTAGAGGCTACACCTTC
CASSPRDRIRGYTF
>TRBV6-6|TRBJ2-1|few|TRBD2
TGTGCCAGCAGTTACTCTGCGGGAGGGTCTGCGGATGAGCAGTTCTTC
CASSYSAGGSADEQFF
>TRBV3-1/TRBV3-2|TRBJ2-5|-|-
TGTGCCAGCAGCCAAGGCCGAGGGGGGACCCAGTACTTC
CASSQGRGGTQYF
>TRBV2|TRBJ1-3|few|TRBD1
TGTGCCAGCAGTTTACAGGGGGCGCCTGGAAACACCATATATTTT
CASSLQGAPGNTIYF
>TRBV10-2|TRBJ2-7|-|-
TGCGCCAGCAACGCCGGGGGTGCTCTGATCGAGCAGTACTTC
CASNAGGALIEQYF
>TRBV13|TRBJ2-3|-|-
TGTGCCAGCAGCTTTTATACTGTTAGCACAGATACGCAGTATTTT
CASSFYTVSTDTQYF
>TRBV6-1|TRBJ1-5|-|-
TGTGCCAGCAGTGAAGGAGCCCGGAGCAATCAGCCCCAGCATTTT
CASSEGARSNQPQHF
>TRBV4-2|TRBJ2-7|-|TRBD2
TGTGCCAGCAGCCAAGAGGTTAGCGGGAGAGTATCTTACGAGCAGTACTTC
CASSQEVSGRVSYEQYF
>TRBV30|TRBJ1-5|-|-
TGTGCCTGGAGTCCCGGGAACAATCAGCCCCAGCATTTT
CAWSPGNNQPQHF
>TRBV5-1|TRBJ1-2|-|TRBD1
TGCGCCAGCAGCGCGACAGGGAACTATGGCTACACCTTC
CASSATGNYGYTF
>TRBV7-2|TRBJ2-7|-|-
TGTGCCAGCAGTCAAAACAGCCTTTTGGAGCAGTACTTC
CASSQNSLLEQYF
>TRBV18|TRBJ1-4|once|-
TGTGCCAGCTCCAACATCGCGCGGGGAAATGAAAAACTGTTTTTT
CASSNIARGNEKLFF
>TRBV19|TRBJ1-2|-|TRBD1
TGTGCCAGTAGCTCCCTCGGACAGGGACCCCTGAGTGGCTACACCTTC
CASSSLGQGPLSGYTF
>TRBV5-1|TRBJ2-7|-|TRBD1
TGCGCCAGCAGCACCGGGACAGCCAACGAGCAGTACTTC
CASSTGTANEQYF
>TRBV19|TRBJ2-2|-|TRBD2
TGTGCCAGTAGTCTTGGACTAGATAACACCGGGGAGCTGTTTTTT
CASSLGLDNTGELFF
>TRBV4-1|TRBJ2-7|-|TRBD2
TGCGCCAGCAGCCAAACATTAGCGGGAGCCTACGAGCAGTACTTC
CASSQTLAGAYEQYF
>TRBV10-3|TRBJ2-7|few|-
TGTGCCACCAACCGCCAGGGTAGGAGTATCTCCTACGAGCAGTACTTC
CATNRQGRSISYEQYF
>TRBV7-9|TRBJ1-4|-|TRBD1
TGTGCCAGCAGCTTAGCGTTAGGGGGCTCTTATGAAAAACTGTTTTTT
CASSLALGGSYEKLFF
>TRBV3-1/TRBV3-2|TRBJ1-2|-|-
TGTGCCAGCAGCTATCTCGAGGGCCCTAGCTGGGGCTACACCTTC
CASSYLEGPSWGYTF
>TRBV7-2|TRBJ1-1|once|-
TGTGCCAGCAGCCCCCTGTCACTACTTGGGTCTTTGAGTGGTGAAGCTTTCTTT
CASSPLSLLGSLSGEAFF
>TRBV5-1|TRBJ1-2|-|-
TGCGCCAGCAGCCCGGCACAGAGAGATGGCTACACCTTC
CASSPAQRDGYTF
>TRBV18|TRBJ1-3|-|-
TGTGCCAGCTCACCCGGGTCAGGAGAAGGAGGATATTTT
CASSPGSGEGGYF
>TRBV5-1|TRBJ2-1|-|TRBD2
TGCGCCAGCAGCTCGATCGGACTAGCGGGAGATGAGCAGTTCTTC
CASSSIGLAGDEQFF
>TRBV19|TRBJ2-5|-|-
TGTGCCAGTAGTTCCCGGTACCAAGAGACCCAGTACTTC
CASSSRYQETQYF
>TRBV5-1|TRBJ2-3|-|-
TGCGCCAGCAGCTTGGAGGGGTACACAGATACGCAGTATTTT
CASSLEGYTDTQYF
>TRBV15|TRBJ1-5|-|TRBD1
TGTGCCACCAGCAGAGAAGGACAGGGGAACTTTCAGCCCCAGCATTTT
CATSREGQGNFQPQHF
>TRBV3-1/TRBV3-2|TRBJ1-2|-|TRBD1
TGTGCCAGCAGCCAAGGTTGGACAGGATATGGCTACACCTTC
CASSQGWTGYGYTF
>TRBV30|TRBJ2-4|-|-
TGTGCCTGGAGACAGGGTGGCGGAGCCAAAAACATTCAGTACTTC
CAWRQGGGAKNIQYF
>TRBV5-1|TRBJ2-1|-|TRBD1
TGCGCCAGCAGTCTCGAGACAGGGAGCTACAATGAGCAGTTCTTC
CASSLETGSYNEQFF
>TRBV4-2|TRBJ2-7|-|-
TGTGCCAGCAGCCAAGGACTGGGGGCCGAGCAGTACTTC
CASSQGLGAEQYF
>TRBV5-1|TRBJ1-1|-|-
TGCGCCAGCAGCCTAGCGGCCCGGGGCGGGGACACTGAAGCTTTCTTT
CASSLAARGGDTEAFF